The 18 T cell receptor beta chains given below trace back to one sample, sequenced in a study of T cells in Graves' hyperthyroidism and ophthalmopathy. RNA transcripts gave rise to amplified TCR beta CDR3 regions. When the TCR CDR3 underwent first-round RT-PCR, the HTBI primer set was used. Using its own MiXCR run on the multiplex PCR reads, TCRdb lists one record per CDR3 protein. This table has approximately 590,000 distinct CDR3 sequences, around 16% appearing once. The sequenced material came from blood. Every receptor here comes from a woman in her thirties with Graves' hyperthyroidism.

This clonotype came up many times. The chain links TRBV19 to TRBJ1-1; TRBD1 aligns across 8 bases. There are 14 residues in the CDR3. Germline V lookup: CDR1 LNHDA, CDR2 SQIVND (reference sequence). V was pared by 7 bases and J by 2 bases, with 6 bases of the junction left unmatched. DNA for the CDR3: TGTGCCAGTACCCTAGGACAGGGCAACACTGAAGCTTTCTTT. Its protein is CASTLGQGNTEAFF.

This clonotype was found many times. The genes are TRBV6-1 and TRBJ2-5, with 14 bases fitting TRBD2. This CDR3 region has 17 residues. The trim removed 6 bases at V and 7 bases at J, leaving 13 bases unmatched. CDR1 and CDR2 from the germline V gene are MNHNS and SASEGT. The CDR3 sequence is CASRRPGLAGVLGTQYF. In DNA form, the CDR3 reads TGTGCCAGCAGACGGCCGGGACTAGCGGGAGTATTAGGGACCCAGTACTTC.

This clonotype was seen repeatedly, ten times or more. The chain links TRBV28 to TRBJ2-7; TRBD2 matches 10 bases. From germline, CDR1 is MDHEN and CDR2 SYDVKM. This CDR3 comprises 17 residues. J lost 0 bases, V lost 5 bases, and 10 bases had no gene match. The CDR3 nucleotides are TGTGCCAGCAGTAGCGCCGGGACTAGCGAGAGCTCCTACGAGCAGTACTTC. It translates to CASSSAGTSESSYEQYF.

This clonotype was recorded a few times. The chain uses TRBV5-1 and TRBJ2-5; tentative D call: TRBD2 (5 bases). Germline CDR1 is SGHRS and CDR2 is YFSETQ. The CDR3 loop spans 14 amino acids. Trimming stripped 4 bases from V and 9 bases from J, with 19 bases between. CDR3 sequence: CASSIDWTESAQYF. The CDR3 DNA reads TGCGCCAGCAGCATCGACTGGACTGAATCGGCCCAGTACTTC.

At least ten counts were recorded for this clonotype. This chain connects TRBV20-1 to TRBJ2-7; 8 nucleotides agree with TRBD1. The germline CDR1 and CDR2 sequences are DFQATT and SNEGSKA (reference sequence). The V gene end was trimmed by 6 bases and the J gene end by 5 bases; junction bases not matched to a gene: 12. This CDR3 comprises 14 residues. CDR3 sequence: CSAQDGDRPNEQYF. Written as DNA, the CDR3 is TGCAGTGCCCAAGATGGGGACAGGCCGAACGAGCAGTACTTC.

This clonotype was picked up many times. The V gene is TRBV28, the J gene TRBJ1-5; D might be TRBD1 (6 bases). This CDR3 contains 15 residues. Germline CDR1 MDHEN, CDR2 SYDVKM. Trimming took off 8 bases at V and 2 bases at J, with 16 bases between the two ends. CDR3 loop: CASGGRGVGNQPQHF. The DNA of the CDR3 is TGTGCCAGCGGGGGCCGGGGGGTGGGCAATCAGCCCCAGCATTTT. The whole variable domain, remainder taken from reference TRBV28 and TRBJ1-5, is DVKVTQSSRYLVKRTGEKVFLECVQDMDHENMFWYRQDPGLGLRLIYFSYDVKMKEKGDIPEGYSVSREKKERFSLILESASTNQTSMYLCASGGRGVGNQPQHFGDGTRLSIL.

The chain uses TRBV12-3 or TRBV12-4 and TRBJ2-7; D tentatively reads TRBD1 or TRBD2 (5 bases each). CDR3 length equals 14 residues. V shed 6 bases and J shed 0 bases, with 12 bases lying between them. The CDR3 DNA reads as TGTGCCAGCAGAAACCGGGACGCCTCCTACGAGCAGTACTTC. This gives the protein CASRNRDASYEQYF.

The J gene is TRBJ1-4, the V gene TRBV10-1; perhaps TRBD1 as D (5 bases). The V gene lost 8 bases and the J gene lost 6 bases, with 16 bases spanning the gap. CDR1 is WNHNN, CDR2 SYGVQD, per germline (reference sequence). CDR3 length equals 14 residues. CDR3 nucleotide sequence: TGCGCCAGCGGGAGAGCAGGGTCAGATGAAAAACTGTTTTTT. Translating gives CASGRAGSDEKLFF.

The chain has TRBV7-9 and TRBJ1-2; D not resolved. V lost 3 bases, J lost 6 bases, and 11 bases lay in between. The CDR3 is 13 residues long. Germline values: CDR1 SEHNR, CDR2 FQNEAQ (reference sequence). CDR3 bases: TGTGCCAGCAGCTTCAGCGCGGATAATGGCTACACCTTC. Translated: CASSFSADNGYTF.

This clonotype was detected a few times. The chain couples TRBV6-6 to TRBJ2-1; D perhaps matches TRBD2 (5 bases). From germline, CDR1 is MNHNY and CDR2 SVGAGI (reference sequence). The length of the CDR3 is 13 residues. V was clipped by 2 bases and J by 7 bases, with 9 bases between them. CDR3 in DNA: TGTGCCAGCAGTTACACGCGGAGGAATGAGCAGTTCTTC. Amino acids: CASSYTRRNEQFF.

The V gene is TRBV5-1, the J gene TRBJ2-7, with unresolved D. Trimming left V 5 bases short and J 0 bases short, with 12 bases between. Germline V gene sequence: CDR1 SGHRS, CDR2 YFSETQ. The CDR3 consists of 14 residues. The CDR3 sequence: CASSMSPSSYEQYF. Written as DNA, the CDR3 is TGCGCCAGCAGTATGTCCCCGAGCTCCTACGAGCAGTACTTC.

This clonotype was found many times. The chain is built from TRBV7-2 and TRBJ2-7, with D possibly being TRBD2 (5 bases). This CDR3 is built from 14 residues. Trimming removed 5 bases from V and 0 bases from J, with 11 bases in between. CDR1 and CDR2 (germline): SGHTA, FQGNSA. The CDR3, as DNA: TGTGCCAGCAGCCCAGACTACTACTCCTACGAGCAGTACTTC. Protein sequence: CASSPDYYSYEQYF.

About this clonotype itself: Since a much larger clone is just one base distant, this may be a read error. The chain joins TRBV24-1 to TRBJ2-1; unclear D gene. The CDR3 covers 14 residues. Germline V gene lookup returns CDR1 KGHDR and CDR2 SFDVKD. Here the CDR3 reads CATSDVSSYNERFF. CDR3 DNA sequence: TGTGCCACCAGTGACGTGAGCTCCTACAATGAGCGGTTCTTC.

On this clonotype itself: Being one base from a much bigger clone, this may be a read error. The gene calls are TRBV4-1 and TRBJ1-2, with D uncertain. This CDR3 spans 15 amino acids. The germline V gene encodes CDR1 MGHRA and CDR2 YSYEKL. CDR3 protein: CASSQDQVSVYGHTF. The CDR3 coding sequence is TGCGCCAGCAGCCAAGATCAGGTCTCCGTCTATGGCCACACCTTC.

This clonotype was observed a few times. The V gene is TRBV6-5, the J gene TRBJ2-7; 8 nucleotides align to TRBD2. J was trimmed by 3 bases and V by 2 bases; bases with no gene match: 3. This CDR3 is 14 amino acids long. Germline CDR1 MNHEY, CDR2 SVGAGI. The CDR3 here is CASSYASGSYEQYF. The CDR3 DNA is TGTGCCAGCAGTTACGCAAGCGGGAGCTACGAGCAGTACTTC.

This clonotype was detected a few times. The V gene is TRBV6-1, the J gene TRBJ2-1; TRBD2 matches 14 bases. CDR3 length equals 16 residues. V shed 6 bases, J shed 9 bases, and the junction held 10 bases outside the gene matches. The germline V gene encodes CDR1 MNHNS and CDR2 SASEGT. CDR3 in DNA: TGTGCCAGCAGACCCGGGACTAGCGGGAGAAGGGGTGAGCAGTTCTTC. It encodes CASRPGTSGRRGEQFF.

The table lists this clonotype with many counts. This chain links TRBV15 with TRBJ1-4, with TRBD1 matching 8 bases. Germline assignment: CDR1 LNHNV and CDR2 YYDKDF (reference sequence). Unmatched junction bases numbered 9, after V lost 1 base and J lost 8 bases. The CDR3 loop spans 16 amino acids. The CDR3 is CATSRGSTGAGEKLFF. The CDR3 region has the DNA TGTGCCACCAGCAGAGGTTCGACAGGGGCCGGCGAAAAACTGTTTTTT. The full variable domain, its missing parts supplied by reference TRBV15 and TRBJ1-4, is DAMVIQNPRYQVTQFGKPVTLSCSQTLNHNVMYWYQQKSSQAPKLLFHYYDKDFNNEADTPDNFQSRRPNTSFCFLDIRSPGLGDTAMYLCATSRGSTGAGEKLFFGSGTQLSVL.

Ten or more counts support this clonotype. CDR3 nucleotide sequence: TGTGCCAGCAGTTATGCCGGGACAGGGTCGAGGGTTGGTGGCTACACCTTC. Translation: CASSYAGTGSRVGGYTF. J is TRBJ1-2 and V is TRBV6-1; 9 bases agree with TRBD1. Germline loops: CDR1 MNHNS, CDR2 SASEGT. The V segment lost 5 bases and the J segment 7 bases; nucleotides outside the gene matches: 17. This CDR3 is built from 17 residues.